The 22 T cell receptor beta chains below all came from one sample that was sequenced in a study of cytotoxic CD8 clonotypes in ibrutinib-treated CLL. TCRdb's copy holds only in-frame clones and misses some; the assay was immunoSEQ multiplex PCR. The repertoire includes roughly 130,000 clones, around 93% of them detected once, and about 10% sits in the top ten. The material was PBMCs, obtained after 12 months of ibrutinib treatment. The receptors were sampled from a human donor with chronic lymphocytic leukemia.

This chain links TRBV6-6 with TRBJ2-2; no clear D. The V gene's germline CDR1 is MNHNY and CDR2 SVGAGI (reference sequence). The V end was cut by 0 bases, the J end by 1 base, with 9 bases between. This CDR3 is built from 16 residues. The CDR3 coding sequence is TGTGCCAGCAGTTACTCGAGTACCCTGAACACCGGGGAGCTGTTTTTT. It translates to CASSYSSTLNTGELFF.

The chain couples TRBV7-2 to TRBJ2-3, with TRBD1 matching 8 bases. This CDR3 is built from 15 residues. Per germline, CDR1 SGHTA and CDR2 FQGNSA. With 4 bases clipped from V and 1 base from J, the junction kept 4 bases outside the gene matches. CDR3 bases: TGTGCCAGCAGCTCGACGGGACAGGGCACAGATACGCAGTATTTT. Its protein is CASSSTGQGTDTQYF.

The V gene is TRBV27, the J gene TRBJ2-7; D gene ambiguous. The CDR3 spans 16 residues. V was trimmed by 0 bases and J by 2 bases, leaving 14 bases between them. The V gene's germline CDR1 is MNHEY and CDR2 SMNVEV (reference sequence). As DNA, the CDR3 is TGTGCCAGCAGTTTATCCTGGCAGGCATGGGCCTACGAGCAGTACTTC. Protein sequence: CASSLSWQAWAYEQYF.

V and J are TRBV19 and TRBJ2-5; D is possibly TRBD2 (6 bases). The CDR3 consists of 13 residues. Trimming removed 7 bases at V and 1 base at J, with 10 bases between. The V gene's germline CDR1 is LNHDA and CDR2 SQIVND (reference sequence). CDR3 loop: CASTGDFQETQYF. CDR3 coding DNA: TGTGCCAGTACGGGGGACTTCCAAGAGACCCAGTACTTC.

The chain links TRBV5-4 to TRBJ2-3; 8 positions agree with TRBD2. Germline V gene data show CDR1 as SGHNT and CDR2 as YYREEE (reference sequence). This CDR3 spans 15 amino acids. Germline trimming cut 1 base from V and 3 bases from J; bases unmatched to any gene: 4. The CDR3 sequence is CASSLSASGTDTQYF. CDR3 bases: TGTGCCAGCAGCTTGTCGGCTAGCGGGACAGATACGCAGTATTTT.

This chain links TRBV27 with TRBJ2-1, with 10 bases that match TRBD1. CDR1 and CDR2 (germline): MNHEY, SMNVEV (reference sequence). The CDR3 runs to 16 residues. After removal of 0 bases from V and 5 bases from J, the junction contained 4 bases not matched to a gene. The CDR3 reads CASSLSGTGENNEQFF. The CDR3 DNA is TGTGCCAGCAGTTTATCCGGGACAGGGGAAAACAATGAGCAGTTCTTC.

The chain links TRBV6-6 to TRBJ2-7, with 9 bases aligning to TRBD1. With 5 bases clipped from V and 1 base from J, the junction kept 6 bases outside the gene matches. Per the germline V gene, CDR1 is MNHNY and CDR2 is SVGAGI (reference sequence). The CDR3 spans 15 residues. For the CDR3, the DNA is TGTGCCAGCAGTCACCCGGGACAGGGTTCCTACGAGCAGTACTTC. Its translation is CASSHPGQGSYEQYF.

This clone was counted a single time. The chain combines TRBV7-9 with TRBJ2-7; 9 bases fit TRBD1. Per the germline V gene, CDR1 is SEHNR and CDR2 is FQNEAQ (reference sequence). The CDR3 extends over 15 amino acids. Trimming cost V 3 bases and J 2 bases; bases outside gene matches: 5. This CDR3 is CASSFPGTGTYEQYF. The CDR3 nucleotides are TGTGCCAGCAGCTTCCCCGGGACAGGGACCTACGAGCAGTACTTC.

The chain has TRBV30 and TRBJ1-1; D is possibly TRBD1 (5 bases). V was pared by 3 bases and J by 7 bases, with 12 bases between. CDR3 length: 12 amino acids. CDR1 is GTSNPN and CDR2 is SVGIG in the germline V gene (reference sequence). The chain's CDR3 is CAWRTDQNEAFF. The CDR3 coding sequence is TGTGCCTGGAGGACAGATCAGAATGAAGCTTTCTTT.

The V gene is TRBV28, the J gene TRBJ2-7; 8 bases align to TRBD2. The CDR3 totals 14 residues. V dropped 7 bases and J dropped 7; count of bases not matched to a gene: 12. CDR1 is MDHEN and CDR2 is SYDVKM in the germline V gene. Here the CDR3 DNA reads TGTGCCAGCATAAGCGGGAGTGCCCGCAGGGAGCAGTACTTC. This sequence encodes CASISGSARREQYF.

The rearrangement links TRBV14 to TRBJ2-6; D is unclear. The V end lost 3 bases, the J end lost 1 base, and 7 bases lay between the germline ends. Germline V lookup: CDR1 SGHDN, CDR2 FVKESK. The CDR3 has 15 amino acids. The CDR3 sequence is CASSHPRSGANVLTF. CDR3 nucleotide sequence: TGTGCCAGCAGCCACCCTAGGTCTGGGGCCAACGTCCTGACTTTC.

CDR3 residues: CASSLIGPTRWEQFF. CDR3 DNA sequence: TGTGCCAGCAGCTTAATAGGGCCTACTAGGTGGGAGCAGTTCTTC. V is TRBV13 and J is TRBJ2-1; D is possibly TRBD2 (5 bases). The V end lost 2 bases, the J end lost 10 bases, and 18 bases lay between the germline ends. The CDR3 covers 15 residues. Germline V gene sequence: CDR1 PRHDT, CDR2 FYEKMQ (reference sequence).

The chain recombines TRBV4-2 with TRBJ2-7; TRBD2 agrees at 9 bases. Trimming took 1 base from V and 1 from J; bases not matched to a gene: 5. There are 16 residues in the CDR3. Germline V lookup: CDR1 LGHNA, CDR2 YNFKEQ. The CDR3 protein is CASSQVVAGASYEQYF. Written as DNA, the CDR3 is TGTGCCAGCAGCCAAGTAGTAGCGGGAGCGTCCTACGAGCAGTACTTC.

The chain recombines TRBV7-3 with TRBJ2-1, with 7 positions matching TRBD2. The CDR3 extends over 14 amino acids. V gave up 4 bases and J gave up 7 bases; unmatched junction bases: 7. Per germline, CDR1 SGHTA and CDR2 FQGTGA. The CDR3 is CASSSGGRGNEQFF. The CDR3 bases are TGTGCCAGCAGCTCCGGAGGGCGGGGGAATGAGCAGTTCTTC.

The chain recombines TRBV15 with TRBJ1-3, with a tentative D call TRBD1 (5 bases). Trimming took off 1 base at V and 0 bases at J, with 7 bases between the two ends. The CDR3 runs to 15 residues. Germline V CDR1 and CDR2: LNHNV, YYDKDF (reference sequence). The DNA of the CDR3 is TGTGCCACCAGCAGAGCGGGACTCTCTGGAAACACCATATATTTT. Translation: CATSRAGLSGNTIYF.

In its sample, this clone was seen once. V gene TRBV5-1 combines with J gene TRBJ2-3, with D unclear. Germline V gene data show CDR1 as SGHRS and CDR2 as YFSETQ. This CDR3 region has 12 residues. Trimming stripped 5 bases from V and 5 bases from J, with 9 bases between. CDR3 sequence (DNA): TGCGCCAGCAGTATTACGGGAGATACGCAGTATTTT. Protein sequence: CASSITGDTQYF.

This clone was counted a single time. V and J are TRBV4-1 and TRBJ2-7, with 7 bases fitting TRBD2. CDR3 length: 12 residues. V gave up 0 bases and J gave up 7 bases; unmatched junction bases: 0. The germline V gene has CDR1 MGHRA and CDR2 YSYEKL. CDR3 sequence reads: CASSQEGGEQYF. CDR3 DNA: TGCGCCAGCAGCCAAGAGGGGGGGGAGCAGTACTTC.

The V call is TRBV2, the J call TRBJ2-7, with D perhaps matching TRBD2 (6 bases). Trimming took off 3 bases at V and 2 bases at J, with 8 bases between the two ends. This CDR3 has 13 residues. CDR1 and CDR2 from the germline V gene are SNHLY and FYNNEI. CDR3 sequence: CASSDPGAYEQYF. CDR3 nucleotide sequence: TGTGCCAGCAGTGACCCGGGGGCCTACGAGCAGTACTTC.

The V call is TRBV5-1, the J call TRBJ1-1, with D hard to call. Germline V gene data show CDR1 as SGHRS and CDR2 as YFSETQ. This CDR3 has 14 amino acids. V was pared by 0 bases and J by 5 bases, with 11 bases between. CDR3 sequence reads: CASSLALADTEAFF. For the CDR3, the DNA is TGCGCCAGCAGCTTGGCCTTGGCAGATACTGAAGCTTTCTTT.

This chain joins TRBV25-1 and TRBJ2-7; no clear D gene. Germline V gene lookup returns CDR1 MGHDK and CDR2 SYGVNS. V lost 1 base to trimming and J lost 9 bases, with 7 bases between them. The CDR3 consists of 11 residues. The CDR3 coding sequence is TGTGCCAGCAGTGAATTTGGTCGGCAGTACTTC. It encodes CASSEFGRQYF.

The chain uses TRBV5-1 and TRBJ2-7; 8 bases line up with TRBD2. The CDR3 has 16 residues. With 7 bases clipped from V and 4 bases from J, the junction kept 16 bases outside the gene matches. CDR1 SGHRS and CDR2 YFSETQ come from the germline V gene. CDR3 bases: TGCGCCAGCGCTCCTCGGGGGGTTAGCGGGATATACGAGCAGTACTTC. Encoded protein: CASAPRGVSGIYEQYF.

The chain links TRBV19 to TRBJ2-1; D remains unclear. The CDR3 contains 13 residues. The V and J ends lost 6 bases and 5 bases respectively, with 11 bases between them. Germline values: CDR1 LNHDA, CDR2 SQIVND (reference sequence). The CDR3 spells CASRPSADNEQFF. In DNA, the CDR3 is TGTGCCAGTAGGCCCTCGGCGGACAATGAGCAGTTCTTC.